The T cell receptor beta chain under discussion was sequenced for a study of blood T cell repertoires in COVID-19. At the level of the study: T cells, B-cell-depleted T cells, or PBMCs supplied cDNA or gDNA.

Per the study methods: Reference gene primer amplification yielded estimated nucleated cell counts. Profiled with immunoSEQ multiplex PCR; TCRdb holds only in-frame clones, not every one. D and trimming were read from the DNA, whereas the V and J calls and clone size are those reported in that table. This sample carries around 130,000 clones, approximately 84% of them seen once, and the ten largest clones take approximately 12%. Deletions cut 5 bases from V and 5 bases from J, with 12 bases between. Per germline, CDR1 SEHNR and CDR2 FQNEAQ (reference sequence). The CDR3 runs 13 residues. The chain combines TRBV7-9 with TRBJ1-2; a possible D gene is TRBD1 (5 bases). The sequence came from an older woman with acute or convalescent COVID-19. Sequencing was carried out using peripheral blood. For the CDR3, the DNA is TGTGCCAGCAGCCCAGGCGGGGGGTATGGCTACACCTTC. Protein: CASSPGGGYGYTF.